The source of this T cell receptor beta chain is a study of patients and donors after allogeneic stem cell transplantation. TCRdb re-analysed the RT-PCR reads in MiXCR, keeping a single row per CDR3 protein. The table shows about a million distinct CDR3 sequences, with roughly 18% occurring only once. This clonotype appeared a few times. The CDR3 spans 12 residues. The V gene lost 5 bases and the J gene lost 3 bases, with 10 bases spanning the gap. The germline V gene encodes CDR1 DFQATT and CDR2 SNEGSKA (reference sequence). The rearrangement links TRBV20-1 to TRBJ1-2; no firm D call. This receptor was obtained from a human donor who was either an allogeneic HSCT recipient or a stem cell or donor lymphocyte infusion donor (not recorded which). It is not recorded whose cells these are; they may come from a transplant donor. Sample: blood, either unsorted or a sorted T cell fraction (not recorded which). CDR3 sequence reads: CSAGDFHYGYTF. The CDR3 bases are TGCAGTGCTGGGGATTTTCACTATGGCTACACCTTC.